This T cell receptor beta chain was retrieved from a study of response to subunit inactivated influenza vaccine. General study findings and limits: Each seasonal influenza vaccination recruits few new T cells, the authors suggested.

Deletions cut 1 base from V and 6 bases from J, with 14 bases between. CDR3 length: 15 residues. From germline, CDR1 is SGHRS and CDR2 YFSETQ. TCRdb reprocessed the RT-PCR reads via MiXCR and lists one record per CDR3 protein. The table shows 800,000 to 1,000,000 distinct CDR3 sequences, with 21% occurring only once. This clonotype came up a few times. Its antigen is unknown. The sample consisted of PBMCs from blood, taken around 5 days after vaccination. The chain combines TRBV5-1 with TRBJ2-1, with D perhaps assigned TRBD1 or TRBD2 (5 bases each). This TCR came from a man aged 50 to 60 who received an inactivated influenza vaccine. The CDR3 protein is CASSLSGPAINEQFF. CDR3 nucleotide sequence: TGCGCCAGCAGCTTGTCGGGACCAGCTATCAATGAGCAGTTCTTC.